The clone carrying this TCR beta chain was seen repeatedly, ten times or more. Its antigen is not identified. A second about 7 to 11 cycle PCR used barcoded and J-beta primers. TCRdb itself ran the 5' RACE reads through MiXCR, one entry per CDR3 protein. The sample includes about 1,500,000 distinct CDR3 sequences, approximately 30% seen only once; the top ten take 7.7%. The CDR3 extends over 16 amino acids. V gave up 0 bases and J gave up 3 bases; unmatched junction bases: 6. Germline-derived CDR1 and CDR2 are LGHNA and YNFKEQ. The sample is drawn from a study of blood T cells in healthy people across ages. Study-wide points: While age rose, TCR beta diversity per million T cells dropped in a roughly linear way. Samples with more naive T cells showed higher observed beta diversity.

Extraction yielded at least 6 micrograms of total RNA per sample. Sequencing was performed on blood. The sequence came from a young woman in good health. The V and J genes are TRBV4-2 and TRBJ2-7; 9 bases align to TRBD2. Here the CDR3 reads CASSQEGSSGDYEQYF. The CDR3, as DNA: TGTGCCAGCAGCCAAGAAGGGTCTAGCGGGGACTACGAGCAGTACTTC.